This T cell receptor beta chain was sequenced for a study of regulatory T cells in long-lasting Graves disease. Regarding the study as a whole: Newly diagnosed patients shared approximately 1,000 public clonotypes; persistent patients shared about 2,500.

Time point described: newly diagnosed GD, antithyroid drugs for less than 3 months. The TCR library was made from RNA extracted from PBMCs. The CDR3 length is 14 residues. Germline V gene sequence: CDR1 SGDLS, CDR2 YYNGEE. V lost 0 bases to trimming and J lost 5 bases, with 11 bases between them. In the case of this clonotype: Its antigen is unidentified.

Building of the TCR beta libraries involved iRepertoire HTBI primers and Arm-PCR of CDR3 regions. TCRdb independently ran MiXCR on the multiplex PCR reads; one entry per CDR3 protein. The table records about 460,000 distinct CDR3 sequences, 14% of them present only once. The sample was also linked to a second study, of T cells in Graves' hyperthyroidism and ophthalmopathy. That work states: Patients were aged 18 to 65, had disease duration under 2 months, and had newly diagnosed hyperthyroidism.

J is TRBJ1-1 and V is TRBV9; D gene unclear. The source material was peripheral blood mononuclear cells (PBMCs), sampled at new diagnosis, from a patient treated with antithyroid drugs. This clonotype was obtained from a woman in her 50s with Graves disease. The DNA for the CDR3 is TGTGCCAGCAGCGTAGGGTCGACCGGGACTGAAGCTTTCTTT. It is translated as CASSVGSTGTEAFF.